One sample yielded the 5 T cell receptor beta chains listed below, sequenced in a study of cytomegalovirus exposure and HLA in healthy donors. PCR involved 60 Vbeta and 13 Jbeta primers. Sequencing used immunoSEQ multiplex PCR; TCRdb keeps in-frame clones, though not all of them. The sample contains around 250,000 clones, over 70% of which appear only once. Sequencing input: PBMCs. The receptors derive from a woman aged 60-75 years in good health and CMV-seropositive.

The rearrangement links TRBV29-1 to TRBJ2-1, with 10 bases matching TRBD2. The CDR3 covers 14 residues. V lost 2 bases to trimming and J lost 7 bases; unmatched junction nucleotides: 5. Looked up from germline, CDR1 is SQVTM and CDR2 is ANQGSEA. CDR3 in amino acids: CSVEKASGGNEQFF. The DNA of the CDR3 is TGCAGCGTTGAAAAGGCTAGCGGGGGAAATGAGCAGTTCTTC.

This chain uses TRBV5-1 with TRBJ2-1, with a possible D match to TRBD2 (7 bases). Trimming removed 5 bases from V and 0 bases from J, with 12 bases in between. CDR1 and CDR2 (germline): SGHRS, YFSETQ. The CDR3 runs to 15 residues. The DNA for the CDR3 is TGCGCCAGCAGTTCAGGGGAGGGCTCCTACAATGAGCAGTTCTTC. It is translated as CASSSGEGSYNEQFF.

The V call is TRBV19, the J call TRBJ2-3; D is possibly TRBD1 (6 bases). Per germline, CDR1 LNHDA and CDR2 SQIVND (reference sequence). Trimming pared 9 bases from V and 0 bases from J, leaving 13 bases between. The CDR3 extends over 14 amino acids. The CDR3, as DNA: TGTGCCAGCGGACAGCCCCCTAGCACAGATACGCAGTATTTT. It codes for CASGQPPSTDTQYF.

With regard to this clone: The identical CDR3 is also encoded by other nucleotide sequences in the sample. The chain combines TRBV27 with TRBJ2-7; D is unclear. CDR3 length: 13 residues. CDR1 is MNHEY, CDR2 SMNVEV, per germline (reference sequence). Deletions cut 2 bases from V and 3 bases from J, with 8 bases between. CDR3 protein: CASSLTSGYEQYF. The DNA for the CDR3 is TGTGCCAGCAGTTTAACCTCCGGCTACGAGCAGTACTTC.

This clone was detected once. The genes are TRBV12-5 and TRBJ2-4; D is possibly TRBD1 (5 bases). The CDR3 has 17 amino acids. Germline V gene lookup returns CDR1 LGHNT and CDR2 FRNRAP. Trimming cost V 0 bases and J 2 bases, with 14 bases left between them. The CDR3 reads CASGLVSAGLPKNIQYF. Here the CDR3 DNA reads TGTGCTAGTGGTTTGGTATCGGCAGGGCTCCCCAAAAACATTCAGTACTTC.